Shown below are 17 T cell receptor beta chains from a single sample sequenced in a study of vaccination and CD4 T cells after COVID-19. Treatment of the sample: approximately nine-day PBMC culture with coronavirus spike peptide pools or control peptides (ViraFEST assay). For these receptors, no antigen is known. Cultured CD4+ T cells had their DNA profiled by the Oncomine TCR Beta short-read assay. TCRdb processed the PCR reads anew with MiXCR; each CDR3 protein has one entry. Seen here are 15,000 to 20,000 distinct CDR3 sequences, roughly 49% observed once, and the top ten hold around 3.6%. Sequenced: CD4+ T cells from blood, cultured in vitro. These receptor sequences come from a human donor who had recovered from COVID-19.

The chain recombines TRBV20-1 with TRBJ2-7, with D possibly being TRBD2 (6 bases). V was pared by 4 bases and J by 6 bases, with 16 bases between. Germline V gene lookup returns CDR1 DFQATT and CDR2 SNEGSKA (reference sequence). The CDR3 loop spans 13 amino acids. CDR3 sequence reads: CSATPGVGSEQYF. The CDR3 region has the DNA TGCAGTGCTACCCCGGGGGTAGGTAGCGAGCAGTACTTC.

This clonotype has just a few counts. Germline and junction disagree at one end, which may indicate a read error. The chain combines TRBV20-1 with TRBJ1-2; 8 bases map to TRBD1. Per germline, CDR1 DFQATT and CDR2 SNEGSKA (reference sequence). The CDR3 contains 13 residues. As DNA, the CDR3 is TGTAGTGCTAGGTGGACAGGGAGGCATGGCTACACCTTC. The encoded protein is CSARWTGRHGYTF.

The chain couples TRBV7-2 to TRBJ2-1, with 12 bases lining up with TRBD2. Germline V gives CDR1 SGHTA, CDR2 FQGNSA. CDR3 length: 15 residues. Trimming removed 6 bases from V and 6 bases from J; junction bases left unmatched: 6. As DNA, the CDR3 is TGTGCCAGCAGGTCGACTAGCGGGGGATTCAATGAGCAGTTCTTC. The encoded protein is CASRSTSGGFNEQFF.

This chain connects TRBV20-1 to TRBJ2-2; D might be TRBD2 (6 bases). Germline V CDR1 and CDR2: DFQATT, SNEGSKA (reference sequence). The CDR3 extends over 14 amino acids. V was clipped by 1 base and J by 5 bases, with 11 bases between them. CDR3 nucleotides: TGCAGTGCTAGAGCAGCGGGCACGACCGGGGAGCTGTTTTTT. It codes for CSARAAGTTGELFF.

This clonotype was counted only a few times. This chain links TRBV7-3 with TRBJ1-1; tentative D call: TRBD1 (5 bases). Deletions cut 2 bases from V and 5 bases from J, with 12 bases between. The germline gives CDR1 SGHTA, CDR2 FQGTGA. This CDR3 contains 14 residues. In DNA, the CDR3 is TGTGCCAGCAGCTTACACCAGGGCATAACTGAAGCTTTCTTT. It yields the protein CASSLHQGITEAFF.

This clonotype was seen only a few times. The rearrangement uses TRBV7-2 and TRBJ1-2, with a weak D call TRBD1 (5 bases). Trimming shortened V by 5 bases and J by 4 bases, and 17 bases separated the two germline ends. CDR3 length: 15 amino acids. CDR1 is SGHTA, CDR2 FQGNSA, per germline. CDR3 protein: CASSTAGTAGYGYTF. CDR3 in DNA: TGTGCCAGCAGCACCGCCGGGACCGCTGGCTATGGCTACACCTTC. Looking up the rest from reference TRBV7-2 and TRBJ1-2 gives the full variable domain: GAGVSQSPSNKVTEKGKDVELRCDPISGHTALYWYRQSLGQGLEFLIYFQGNSAPDKSGLPSDRFSAERTGGSVSTLTIQRTQQEDSAVYLCASSTAGTAGYGYTFGSGTRLTVV.

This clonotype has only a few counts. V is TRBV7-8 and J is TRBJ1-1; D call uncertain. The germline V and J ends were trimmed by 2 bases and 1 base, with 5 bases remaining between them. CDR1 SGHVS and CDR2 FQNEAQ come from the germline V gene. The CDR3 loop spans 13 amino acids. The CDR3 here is CASSLSENTEAFF. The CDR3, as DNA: TGTGCCAGCAGCTTATCAGAGAACACTGAAGCTTTCTTT.

The CDR3 sequence: CASSLNGGEWADTQYF. The CDR3 DNA reads as TGTGCCAGCAGCTTAAATGGGGGGGAATGGGCAGATACGCAGTATTTT. The chain carries TRBV7-9 and TRBJ2-3; 7 bases match TRBD2. The CDR3 is 16 amino acids. V shed 2 bases and J 4 bases; nucleotides not matched to a gene: 9. Germline V gives CDR1 SEHNR, CDR2 FQNEAQ (reference sequence).

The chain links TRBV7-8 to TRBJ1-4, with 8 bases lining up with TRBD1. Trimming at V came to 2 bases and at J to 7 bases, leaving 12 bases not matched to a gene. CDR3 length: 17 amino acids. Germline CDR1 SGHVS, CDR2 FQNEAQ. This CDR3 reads CASSLSTTGGRFEKLFF. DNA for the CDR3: TGTGCCAGCAGCTTATCTACAACAGGGGGAAGGTTTGAAAAACTGTTTTTT.

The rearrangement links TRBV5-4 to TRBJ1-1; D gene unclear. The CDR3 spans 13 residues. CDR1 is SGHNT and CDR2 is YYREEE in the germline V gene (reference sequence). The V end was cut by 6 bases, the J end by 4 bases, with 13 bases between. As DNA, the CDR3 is TGTGCCAGCAAAATTTGGGATGGCACTGAAGCTTTCTTT. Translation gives CASKIWDGTEAFF. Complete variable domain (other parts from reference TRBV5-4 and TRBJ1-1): ETGVTQSPTHLIKTRGQQVTLRCSSQSGHNTVSWYQQALGQGPQFIFQYYREEENGRGNFPPRFSGLQFPNYSSELNVNALELDDSALYLCASKIWDGTEAFFGQGTRLTVV.

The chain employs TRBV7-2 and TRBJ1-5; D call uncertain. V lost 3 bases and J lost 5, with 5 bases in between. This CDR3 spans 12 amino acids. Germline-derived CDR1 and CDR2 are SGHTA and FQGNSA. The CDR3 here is CASSLRDQPQHF. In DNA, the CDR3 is TGTGCCAGCAGCTTGAGGGATCAGCCCCAGCATTTT.

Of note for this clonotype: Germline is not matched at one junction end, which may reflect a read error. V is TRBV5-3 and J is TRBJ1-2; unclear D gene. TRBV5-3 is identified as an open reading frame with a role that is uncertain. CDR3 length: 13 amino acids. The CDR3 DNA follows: TGTGCCAGCAGCTCAAGGACCGACTATGGCTACACCTTC. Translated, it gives CASSSRTDYGYTF.

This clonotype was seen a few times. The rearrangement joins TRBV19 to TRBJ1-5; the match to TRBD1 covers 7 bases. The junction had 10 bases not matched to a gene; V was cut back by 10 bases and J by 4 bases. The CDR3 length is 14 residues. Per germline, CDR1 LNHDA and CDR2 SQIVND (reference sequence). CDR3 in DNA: TGTGCCACGCAACAGGGGTATCGAAATCAGCCCCAGCATTTT. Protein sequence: CATQQGYRNQPQHF. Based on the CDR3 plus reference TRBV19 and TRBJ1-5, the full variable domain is DGGITQSPKYLFRKEGQNVTLSCEQNLNHDAMYWYRQDPGQGLRLIYYSQIVNDFQKGDIAEGYSVSREKKESFPLTVTSAQKNPTAFYLCATQQGYRNQPQHFGDGTRLSIL.

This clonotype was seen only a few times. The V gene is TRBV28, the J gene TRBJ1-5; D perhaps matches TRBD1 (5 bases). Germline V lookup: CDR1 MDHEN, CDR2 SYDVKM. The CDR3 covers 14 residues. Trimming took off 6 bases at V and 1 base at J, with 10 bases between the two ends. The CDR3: CASRGELSNQPQHF. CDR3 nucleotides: TGTGCCAGCAGGGGGGAGCTGAGCAATCAGCCCCAGCATTTT. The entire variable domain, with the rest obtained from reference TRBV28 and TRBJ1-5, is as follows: DVKVTQSSRYLVKRTGEKVFLECVQDMDHENMFWYRQDPGLGLRLIYFSYDVKMKEKGDIPEGYSVSREKKERFSLILESASTNQTSMYLCASRGELSNQPQHFGDGTRLSIL.

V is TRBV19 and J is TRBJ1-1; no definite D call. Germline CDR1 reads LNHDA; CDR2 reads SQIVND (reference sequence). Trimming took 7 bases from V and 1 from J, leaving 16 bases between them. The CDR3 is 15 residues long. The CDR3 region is CASIPGRSGNTEAFF. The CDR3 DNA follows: TGTGCCAGTATCCCCGGTAGGTCGGGGAACACTGAAGCTTTCTTT. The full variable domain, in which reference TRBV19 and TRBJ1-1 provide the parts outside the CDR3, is DGGITQSPKYLFRKEGQNVTLSCEQNLNHDAMYWYRQDPGQGLRLIYYSQIVNDFQKGDIAEGYSVSREKKESFPLTVTSAQKNPTAFYLCASIPGRSGNTEAFFGQGTRLTVV.

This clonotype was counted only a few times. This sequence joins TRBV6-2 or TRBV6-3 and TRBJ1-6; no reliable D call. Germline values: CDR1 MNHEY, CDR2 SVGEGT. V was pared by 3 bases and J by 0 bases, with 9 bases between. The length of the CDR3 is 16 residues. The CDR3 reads CASSYGSSSYNSPLHF. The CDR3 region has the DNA TGTGCCAGCAGTTATGGGTCGAGCTCCTATAATTCACCCCTCCACTTT.

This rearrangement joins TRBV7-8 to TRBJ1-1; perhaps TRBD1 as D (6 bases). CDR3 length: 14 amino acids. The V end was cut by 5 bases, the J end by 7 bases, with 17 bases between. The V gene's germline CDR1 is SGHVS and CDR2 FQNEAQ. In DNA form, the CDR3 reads TGTGCCAGCAGCCCCCTCGAGGTCAGGGGTGAAGCTTTCTTT. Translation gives CASSPLEVRGEAFF.